These 11 T cell receptor beta chains were all obtained from the same sample, sequenced in a study of Tregs in tolerant kidney transplant recipients. This table comes from immunoSEQ multiplex PCR, and its TCRdb copy is limited to in-frame clones, with some not included. The table includes 85,000 to 100,000 clones, 93% detected once. The sequences come from CD4+ T cells from blood, collected before the transplant. The receptor set was obtained from a human donor who received a combined kidney and bone marrow transplant.

The rearrangement joins TRBV7-9 to TRBJ2-5, with D maybe TRBD1 (7 bases). Looked up from germline, CDR1 is SEHNR and CDR2 is FQNEAQ (reference sequence). This CDR3 has 14 residues. The V end lost 3 bases, the J end lost 2 bases, and 10 bases lay between the germline ends. CDR3 sequence reads: CASSLAGGQETQYF. CDR3 in DNA: TGTGCCAGCAGCTTGGCAGGGGGGCAAGAGACCCAGTACTTC. Using reference TRBV7-9 and TRBJ2-5 for the parts outside the CDR3, the full variable domain is DTGVSQNPRHKITKRGQNVTFRCDPISEHNRLYWYRQTLGQGPEFLTYFQNEAQLEKSRLLSDRFSAERPKGSFSTLEIQRTEQGDSAMYLCASSLAGGQETQYFGPGTRLLVL.

This chain connects TRBV18 to TRBJ2-3; 8 bases agree with TRBD2. The CDR3 spans 16 residues. Germline-derived CDR1 and CDR2 are KGHSH and LQKENI. Trimming took 4 bases from V and 5 from J; bases not matched to a gene: 11. CDR3 coding DNA: TGTGCCAGCTCACATGAAACCTCGGGGGGGCGAGATACGCAGTATTTT. This translates into CASSHETSGGRDTQYF. Drawing the rest from reference TRBV18 and TRBJ2-3, the complete variable domain is NAGVMQNPRHLVRRRGQEARLRCSPMKGHSHVYWYRQLPEEGLKFMVYLQKENIIDESGMPKERFSAEFPKEGPSILRIQQVVRGDSAAYFCASSHETSGGRDTQYFGPGTRLTVL.

In the case of this clone: The germline gene is not matched at one end of the junction; a read error may be the cause. The DNA for the CDR3 is TGTGCCAGCAGTTTGGGGACAGTATTATCTAATCGGAACTTC. Translated, it gives CASSLGTVLSNRNF. The chain joins TRBV28 to TRBJ2-7; 7 nucleotides match TRBD1. CDR1 and CDR2 from the germline V gene are MDHEN and SYDVKM. The CDR3 runs to 14 residues. Based on the CDR3 plus reference TRBV28 and TRBJ2-7, the full variable domain is DVKVTQSSRYLVKRTGEKVFLECVQDMDHENMFWYRQDPGLGLRLIYFSYDVKMKEKGDIPEGYSVSREKKERFSLILESASTNQTSMYLCASSLGTVLSNRNFGPGTRLTVT.

V usage is TRBV7-9 and J usage is TRBJ2-7; the D gene is possibly TRBD2 (5 bases). Germline lookup yields CDR1 SEHNR and CDR2 FQNEAQ (reference sequence). The CDR3 consists of 13 residues. Trimming left V 5 bases short and J 2 bases short, with 10 bases between. The CDR3 here is CASSPRGPYEQYF. CDR3 nucleotides: TGTGCCAGCAGCCCTCGGGGTCCCTACGAGCAGTACTTC.

The chain carries TRBV7-2 and TRBJ1-1; TRBD1 is a possible D gene (6 bases). Trimming pared 5 bases from V and 4 bases from J, leaving 20 bases between. CDR3 size: 16 residues. Per germline, CDR1 SGHTA and CDR2 FQGNSA. CDR3 bases: TGTGCCAGCAGCCCCGTTGGGACAAGGCCAGTCACTGAAGCTTTCTTT. Residues: CASSPVGTRPVTEAFF.

The chain is built from TRBV5-4 and TRBJ2-3; perhaps TRBD2 as D (5 bases). Germline loops: CDR1 SGHNT, CDR2 YYREEE (reference sequence). The V end was cut by 3 bases, the J end by 3 bases, with 17 bases between. This CDR3 is 16 amino acids long. The CDR3: CASSSERAMRTDTQYF. CDR3 DNA sequence: TGTGCCAGCAGCTCAGAGAGGGCCATGAGGACAGATACGCAGTATTTT. The full variable domain, completed using reference TRBV5-4 and TRBJ2-3, is ETGVTQSPTHLIKTRGQQVTLRCSSQSGHNTVSWYQQALGQGPQFIFQYYREEENGRGNFPPRFSGLQFPNYSSELNVNALELDDSALYLCASSSERAMRTDTQYFGPGTRLTVL.

The chain is built from TRBV19 and TRBJ1-2; 8 nucleotides match TRBD1. CDR1 LNHDA and CDR2 SQIVND come from the germline V gene (reference sequence). The trim removed 5 bases at V and 3 bases at J, leaving 8 bases unmatched. CDR3 length: 15 residues. CDR3 protein: CASSAGTGVYYGYTF. The CDR3 bases are TGTGCCAGTAGTGCCGGGACAGGAGTCTACTATGGCTACACCTTC. Full variable domain (rest looked up from reference TRBV19 and TRBJ1-2): DGGITQSPKYLFRKEGQNVTLSCEQNLNHDAMYWYRQDPGQGLRLIYYSQIVNDFQKGDIAEGYSVSREKKESFPLTVTSAQKNPTAFYLCASSAGTGVYYGYTFGSGTRLTVV.

A remark on this clone: This sample also contains other DNA sequences that code for the same CDR3. The chain has TRBV7-2 and TRBJ1-1, with D hard to call. CDR1 and CDR2 from the germline V gene are SGHTA and FQGNSA. The CDR3 has 13 amino acids. Trimming pared 1 base from V and 4 bases from J, leaving 7 bases between. CDR3 region: CASSLDPSTEAFF. The CDR3 DNA is TGTGCCAGCAGCTTAGATCCATCCACTGAAGCTTTCTTT.

This chain joins TRBV6-4 and TRBJ2-2, with 9 nucleotides matching TRBD1. CDR3 size: 16 residues. J gave up 4 bases and V 6 bases, and 9 bases lay outside the gene matches. Germline-derived CDR1 and CDR2 are MRHNA and SNTAGT. This CDR3 is CASSVQGAMGTGELFF. Written as DNA, the CDR3 is TGTGCCAGCAGCGTACAGGGGGCGATGGGCACCGGGGAGCTGTTTTTT.

The chain uses TRBV2 and TRBJ1-1, with D possibly being TRBD1 (6 bases). With 6 bases removed from V and 5 bases from J, the gap between germline ends came to 16 bases. The CDR3 is 14 residues long. Looked up from germline, CDR1 is SNHLY and CDR2 is FYNNEI. CDR3 DNA sequence: TGTGCCAGCAGATTACAGGCTAGGGGGACTGAAGCTTTCTTT. Amino acids: CASRLQARGTEAFF.

The V and J genes are TRBV25-1 and TRBJ2-1; 9 nucleotides line up with TRBD2. Germline lookup yields CDR1 MGHDK and CDR2 SYGVNS. The V and J ends lost 8 bases and 8 bases, in that order; junction bases with no gene match: 10. The CDR3 runs to 14 residues. The chain's CDR3 is CASASAGGLHEQFF. CDR3 in DNA: TGTGCCAGCGCCTCAGCGGGGGGTTTACATGAGCAGTTCTTC.